Listed below are T cell receptor beta chains from one sample, sequenced in a study of vaccination effects on CD4 cells after COVID-19. Generated by immunoSEQ multiplex PCR, the TCRdb table keeps only in-frame clones and is missing some. This sample has roughly 24,000 clones, with 60% to 75% found just once. These receptors are not linked to any known antigen. This specimen was CD4+ T cells from PBMCs cultured with HCoV-NL63 spike peptides, taken after COVID-19 vaccination. These receptors were taken from a human donor who received a COVID-19 vaccine. The CDR3 runs from the conserved cysteine through the conserved F or W. The D gene is left open where the match is weak. Some rows have no size entry. The others give once, few or many, or a class for an expanded clone.

>.|TRBJ1-1|.|TRBV27
TGTGCCAGCAGTTTAACGGGGGCGATTACTGAAGCTTTCTTT
CASSLTGAITEAFF
>few|TRBJ1-5|TRBD1|TRBV6-5
TGTGCCAGCAGTCCATCCTGGACAGGGGAGCAGCCCCAGCATTTT
CASSPSWTGEQPQHF
>.|TRBJ2-6|TRBD2|TRBV18
TGTGCCAGCTCACCAGCGGGGGCTGGGGCCAACGTCCTGACTTTC
CASSPAGAGANVLTF
>.|TRBJ1-1|.|TRBV15
TGTGCCACCAGCATTCAGAACACTGAAGCTTTCTTT
CATSIQNTEAFF
>once|TRBJ2-2|.|TRBV5-4
TGTGCCAGCAGCTTGGGGACTTTCCTAAACACCGGGGAGCTGTTTTTT
CASSLGTFLNTGELFF
>.|TRBJ2-5|TRBD1|TRBV9
TGTGCCAGCAGTGACGACAGGGGGGGAGAGACCCAGTACTTC
CASSDDRGGETQYF
>.|TRBJ2-7|TRBD2|TRBV7-9
TGTGCCAGCAGCGCCAGCGGGGCGAACTACGAGCAGTACTTC
CASSASGANYEQYF
>once|TRBJ2-3|TRBD2|TRBV6-5
TGTGCCAGCAGCCAATCCCGGACTAGTCGTCGCGCGCAGTATTTT
CASSQSRTSRRAQYF
>once|TRBJ1-5|TRBD1|TRBV19
TGTGCCAGTCGAAGACAGGGGAGCAATCAGCCCCAGCATTTT
CASRRQGSNQPQHF
>.|TRBJ1-6|TRBD1|TRBV9
TGTGCCAGCAGCGTGGGACAGGGGGTTTCACCCCTCCACTTT
CASSVGQGVSPLHF
>.|TRBJ1-4|.|TRBV6-1
TGTGCCAGCAGTGATTTGCAGCGGTTAAATGAAAAACTGTTTTTT
CASSDLQRLNEKLFF
>.|TRBJ2-7|TRBD1|TRBV14
TGTGCCAGCAGCCCGGGACAGGCCCGCGAGGGCTACGAGCAGTACTTC
CASSPGQAREGYEQYF
>.|TRBJ2-3|.|TRBV6-5
TGTGCCAGCACTTCCTCGGGGGTCGGGGATACGCAGTATTTT
CASTSSGVGDTQYF
>.|TRBJ2-5|.|TRBV5-4
TGTGCCAGCAGCACAGAAAACTCGCCGGGAGAGACCCAGTACTTC
CASSTENSPGETQYF
>.|TRBJ1-3|.|TRBV5-1
TGCGCCAGCAGCTTGGAAGTATCGGCAGGGGTGAGAAACACCATATATTTT
CASSLEVSAGVRNTIYF
>.|TRBJ2-6|.|TRBV19
TGTGCCAGTAGTTATAGGCGGGGGCTCTCTGGGGCCAACGTCCTGACTTTC
CASSYRRGLSGANVLTF
>.|TRBJ1-5|TRBD1|TRBV4-1
TGCGCCAGCAGCCAAGCCAGACAGGGGGCGAGCAATCAGCCCCAGCATTTT
CASSQARQGASNQPQHF
>.|TRBJ2-3|.|TRBV7-9
TGTGCCAGCAGCTCGACGGGCACAGATACGCAGTATTTT
CASSSTGTDTQYF
>.|TRBJ2-5|.|TRBV3-1/TRBV3-2
TGTGCCAGCGCGAGGCAGGCGGAGACCCAGTACTTC
CASARQAETQYF
>medium-sized|TRBJ2-2|TRBD2|TRBV19
TGTGCCAGTAGTATAGACCCGGGACTAGCGGGAGTGGAGCTGTTTTTT
CASSIDPGLAGVELFF